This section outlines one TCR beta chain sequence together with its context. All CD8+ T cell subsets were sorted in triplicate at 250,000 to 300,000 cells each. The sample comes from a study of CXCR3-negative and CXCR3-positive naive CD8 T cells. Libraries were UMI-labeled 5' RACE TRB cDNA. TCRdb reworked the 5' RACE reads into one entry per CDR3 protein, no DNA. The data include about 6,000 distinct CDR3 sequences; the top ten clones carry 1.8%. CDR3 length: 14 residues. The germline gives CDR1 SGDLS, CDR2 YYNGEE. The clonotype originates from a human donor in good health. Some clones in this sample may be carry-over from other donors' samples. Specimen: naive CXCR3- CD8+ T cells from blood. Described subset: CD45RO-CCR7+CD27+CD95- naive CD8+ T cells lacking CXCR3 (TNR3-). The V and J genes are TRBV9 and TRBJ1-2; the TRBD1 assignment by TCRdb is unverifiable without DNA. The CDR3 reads CASSAGQGSFGYTF.